This TCR beta chain was recovered during a study of CD8 T cells in ankylosing spondylitis. 5'-RACE, quantitative and with molecular barcodes, yielded the TCR beta libraries. In TCRdb, the 5' RACE reads were re-called with MiXCR into one record per CDR3 protein. The repertoire consists of approximately 300,000 distinct CDR3 sequences, with around 7.6% occurring once and the leading ten covering approximately 15%. Comments on this clonotype: Its target is not known.

Study-level findings and limits: Disease-linked clones were found to be CD8+ and relatively rare in peripheral blood. There was a TCR beta motif, made of eight highly homologous variants, that appeared characteristic of ankylosing spondylitis blood. Before this, some motif variants had been reported in reactive arthritis synovial fluid and blood. Significant enrichment of disease-linked clones was reportedly seen in matched ankylosing spondylitis synovial fluid.

This CDR3 comprises 17 residues. CDR1 LGHNA and CDR2 YNFKEQ come from the germline V gene. Germline trimming cut 4 bases from V and 6 bases from J; bases unmatched to any gene: 17. The J gene is TRBJ2-7, the V gene TRBV4-2, with 8 bases lining up with TRBD2. The TCR sequence derives from a male donor with ankylosing spondylitis. The sequencing sample was made of blood, either unsorted or a sorted T cell fraction (not recorded which). The CDR3 DNA reads TGTGCCAGCAGCCTCGAGGTCGGACTAGCCCTCAACGGCGAGCAGTACTTC. Protein sequence: CASSLEVGLALNGEQYF.